The rows below give T cell receptor beta chains drawn from one sample of a study of control samples from healthy donors and cancer patients. Data came from immunoSEQ multiplex PCR; TCRdb stores just in-frame clones and leaves some out. Of roughly 120,000 clones detected, 85% to 95% appear once; the ten largest clones hold about 1.5%. The sample taken for sequencing was PBMCs. The receptors were gathered from a man aged 50-60 years with head and neck cancer. Both conserved end residues are part of each CDR3. The order of the fields is J gene, clone size, D gene, V gene, CDR3 length, CDR3 DNA, CDR3 protein. D genes are given only for firm matches. Clone size appears in some rows only: once, few, many, or a class for an expanded clone.

TRBJ2-7	-	TRBD1	TRBV19	15	TGTGCCAGTAGTATAGGGACAGGGAGCTCCTACGAGCAGTACTTC	CASSIGTGSSYEQYF
TRBJ2-5	-	TRBD1	TRBV7-2	15	TGTGCCAGCAGTACGACCAGGGGGAAACAAGAGACCCAGTACTTC	CASSTTRGKQETQYF
TRBJ1-1	once	-	TRBV5-8	13	TGTGCCAGCAGCTGGGCTTGGTACACTGAAGCTTTCTTT	CASSWAWYTEAFF
TRBJ1-4	-	-	TRBV4-2	14	TGTGCCAGCAGCCTAGAAGCAACTAATGAAAAACTGTTTTTT	CASSLEATNEKLFF
TRBJ2-7	-	-	TRBV7-9	14	TGTGCCAGCAGCTTAAACTCCGGAAACTACGAGCAGTACTTC	CASSLNSGNYEQYF
TRBJ2-7	-	TRBD1	TRBV19	12	TGTGCCAGTAGTTTGACAGGGGTCGAGCAGTACTTC	CASSLTGVEQYF
TRBJ1-2	-	-	TRBV5-5	15	TGTGCCAGCAGCTTTACAGGGACCACTTTCTATGGCTACACCTTC	CASSFTGTTFYGYTF
TRBJ1-6	-	-	TRBV4-1	15	TGCGCCAGCAGCCTTTCCGGGGAGCAAAATTCACCCCTCCACTTT	CASSLSGEQNSPLHF
TRBJ1-5	-	-	TRBV9	11	TGTGCCAGCAGCGTCTGTCAGCCCCAGCATTTT	CASSVCQPQHF
TRBJ1-1	-	-	TRBV4-3	14	TGCGCCAGCAGCCAGGCCACCGGGGGTACTGAAGCTTTCTTT	CASSQATGGTEAFF
TRBJ1-1	-	-	TRBV7-9	13	TGTGCCAGCAGCCACCCAGTGAACACTGAAGCTTTCTTT	CASSHPVNTEAFF
TRBJ2-7	-	-	TRBV7-9	14	TGTGCCAGCAGCTTAGCAATGTCGGACAGCCAGCAGTACTTC	CASSLAMSDSQQYF
TRBJ2-7	-	-	TRBV5-1	12	TGCGCCAGCAGCTTGGCTAACTACGAGCAGTACTTC	CASSLANYEQYF
TRBJ2-7	-	-	TRBV19	14	TGTGCCAGTAGTATCCCCGGGACAAATTACGAGCAGTACTTC	CASSIPGTNYEQYF
TRBJ1-2	-	TRBD1	TRBV7-3	14	TGTGCCAGCAGACGAACAGGGGGCGATCCTGGCTACACCTTC	CASRRTGGDPGYTF
TRBJ1-1	-	-	TRBV7-9	14	TGTGCCAGCTGGACCGGCATGGGCGGGACTGAAGCTTTCTTT	CASWTGMGGTEAFF
TRBJ1-2	-	TRBD1	TRBV20-1	11	TGCAGTACTTACAGGGGATGGGGCTACACCTTC	CSTYRGWGYTF
TRBJ1-3	-	-	TRBV28	16	TGTGCCAGCAGTTTACCGGGGCAGGGAGGTGGAAACACCATATATTTT	CASSLPGQGGGNTIYF